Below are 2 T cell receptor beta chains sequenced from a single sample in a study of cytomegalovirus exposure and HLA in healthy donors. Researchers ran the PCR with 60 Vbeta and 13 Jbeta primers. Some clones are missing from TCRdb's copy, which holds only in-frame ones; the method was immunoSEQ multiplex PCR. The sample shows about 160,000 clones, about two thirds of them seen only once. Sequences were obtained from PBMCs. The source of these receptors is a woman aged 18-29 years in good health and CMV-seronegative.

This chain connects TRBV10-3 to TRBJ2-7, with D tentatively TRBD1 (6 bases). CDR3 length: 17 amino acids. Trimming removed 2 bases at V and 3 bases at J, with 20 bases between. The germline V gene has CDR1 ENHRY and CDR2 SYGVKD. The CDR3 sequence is CAISETSTGFSRYEQYF. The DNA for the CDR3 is TGTGCCATCAGTGAGACCTCAACAGGGTTCTCCCGCTACGAGCAGTACTTC.

The CDR3 DNA follows: TGTGCCAGCAGCAAAACTAGTCACTCCTACAATGAGCAGTTCTTC. Its protein is CASSKTSHSYNEQFF. The chain joins TRBV7-2 to TRBJ2-1, with D tentatively TRBD2 (5 bases). V was clipped by 5 bases and J by 0 bases, with 11 bases between them. The germline V gene encodes CDR1 SGHTA and CDR2 FQGNSA. This CDR3 is 15 amino acids long.